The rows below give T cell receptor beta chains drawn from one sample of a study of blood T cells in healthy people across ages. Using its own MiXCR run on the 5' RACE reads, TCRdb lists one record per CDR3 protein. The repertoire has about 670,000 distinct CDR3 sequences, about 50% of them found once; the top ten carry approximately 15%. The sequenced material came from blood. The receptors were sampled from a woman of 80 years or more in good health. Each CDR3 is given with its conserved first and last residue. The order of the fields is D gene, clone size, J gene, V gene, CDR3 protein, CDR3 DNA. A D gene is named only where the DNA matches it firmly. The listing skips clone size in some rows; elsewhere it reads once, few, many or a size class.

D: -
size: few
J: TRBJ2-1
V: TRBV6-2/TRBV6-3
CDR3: CASKGPELASYNEQFF
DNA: TGTGCCAGCAAGGGGCCAGAACTAGCCTCGTACAATGAGCAGTTCTTC

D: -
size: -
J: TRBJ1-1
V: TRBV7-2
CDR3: CASSPTQLPNTEAFF
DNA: TGTGCCAGCAGCCCGACCCAACTGCCGAACACTGAAGCTTTCTTT

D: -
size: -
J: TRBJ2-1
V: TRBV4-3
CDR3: CASSPGGNYNEQFF
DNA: TGCGCCAGCAGCCCTGGAGGAAACTACAATGAGCAGTTCTTC

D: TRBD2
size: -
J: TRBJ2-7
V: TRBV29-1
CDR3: CSVGTSAYNEQYF
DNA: TGCAGCGTGGGGACTAGTGCCTACAATGAGCAGTACTTC

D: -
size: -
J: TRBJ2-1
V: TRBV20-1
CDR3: CSAREGVNEQFF
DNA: TGCAGTGCTAGAGAGGGGGTCAATGAGCAGTTCTTC

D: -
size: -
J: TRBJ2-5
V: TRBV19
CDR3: CANLQGKVTYKQYF
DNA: TGTGCCAACCTACAGGGCAAAGTCACCTACAAGCAGTACTTC

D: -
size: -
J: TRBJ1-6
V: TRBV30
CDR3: CALGQNNSPLHF
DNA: TGTGCCTTGGGGCAGAATAATTCACCCCTCCACTTT

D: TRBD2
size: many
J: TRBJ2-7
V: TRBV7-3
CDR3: CASSLLAGAGYEQYF
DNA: TGTGCCAGCAGCTTACTAGCGGGAGCCGGATACGAGCAGTACTTC

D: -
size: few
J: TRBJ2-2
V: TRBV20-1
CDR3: CSARGQGDTGELFF
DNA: TGCAGTGCTAGGGGTCAGGGCGACACCGGGGAGCTGTTTTTT

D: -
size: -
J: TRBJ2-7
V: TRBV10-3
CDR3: CASGTSNYEQYF
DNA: TGTGCCTCCGGGACATCAAACTACGAGCAGTACTTC

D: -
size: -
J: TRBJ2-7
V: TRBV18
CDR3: CASSLHYEQYF
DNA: TGTGCCAGCTCACTACACTACGAGCAGTACTTC

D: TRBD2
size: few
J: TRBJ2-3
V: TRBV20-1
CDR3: CSVTGTSGGTDTQYF
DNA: TGCAGTGTAACCGGGACTAGCGGTGGCACAGATACGCAGTATTTT

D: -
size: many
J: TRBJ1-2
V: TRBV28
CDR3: CASKEARRNYGYTF
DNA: TGTGCCAGCAAAGAAGCGAGGAGAAACTATGGCTACACCTTC

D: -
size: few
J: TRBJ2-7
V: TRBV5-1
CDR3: CASSSTVVAGTPSYEQYF
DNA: TGCGCCAGCAGCTCAACCGTAGTAGCCGGGACTCCTTCCTACGAGCAGTACTTC

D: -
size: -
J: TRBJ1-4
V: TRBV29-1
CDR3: CSVEVGSQLFF
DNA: TGCAGCGTTGAAGTAGGGAGTCAACTGTTTTTT

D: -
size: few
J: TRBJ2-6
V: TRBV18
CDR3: CASSRDSTGANVLTF
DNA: TGTGCCAGCTCTCGCGACAGTACCGGGGCCAACGTCCTGACTTTC

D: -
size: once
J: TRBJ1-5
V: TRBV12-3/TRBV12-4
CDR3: CASSPVSQPQHF
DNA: TGTGCCAGCAGTCCCGTCAGTCAGCCCCAGCATTTT

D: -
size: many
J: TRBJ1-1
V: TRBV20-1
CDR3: CSAPQGSRSTEAFF
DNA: TGCAGTGCTCCTCAGGGGTCCCGATCCACTGAAGCTTTCTTT

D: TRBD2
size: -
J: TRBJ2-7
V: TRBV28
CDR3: CASSLLPSGGSYEQYF
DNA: TGTGCCAGCAGTTTACTCCCTAGCGGGGGCTCCTACGAGCAGTACTTC

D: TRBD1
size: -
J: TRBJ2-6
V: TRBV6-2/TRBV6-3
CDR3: CASSYRSGTGGFTSGANVLTF
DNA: TGTGCCAGCAGTTACAGATCCGGGACAGGGGGATTTACCTCCGGGGCCAACGTCCTGACTTTC

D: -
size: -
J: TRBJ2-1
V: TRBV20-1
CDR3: CSAKGPGTGEQFF
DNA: TGCAGTGCGAAGGGCCCTGGGACGGGGGAGCAGTTCTTC

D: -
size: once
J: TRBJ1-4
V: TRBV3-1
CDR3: CASSQGPRGGRSEKLFF
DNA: TGTGCCAGCAGCCAAGGCCCCAGAGGCGGAAGGAGTGAAAAACTGTTTTTT